Given below is one TCR beta chain in context. What it binds is unknown. The record originates from a study of cytotoxic CD8 clonotypes in ibrutinib-treated CLL. Overall study: The patients comprised 11 relapsed/refractory and around 15 treatment-naive cases, some 17 IGHV unmutated.

Study observations and caveats: Public clonotypes, an uncommon group, contracted or remained stable on treatment. Whereas clonality rose at ibrutinib response, it declined toward baseline at progression.

The CDR3 is 13 residues long. V lost 6 bases and J lost 1, with 9 bases in between. Germline CDR1 is MNHEY and CDR2 is SVGAGI. Produced via immunoSEQ multiplex PCR; TCRdb's table is partial and in-frame only. This table has about 140,000 clones, 75% to 85% appearing once. The chain carries TRBV6-5 and TRBJ2-5; D perhaps matches TRBD1 (5 bases). Sequenced material: PBMCs, taken after 36 months of ibrutinib treatment. The TCR originated in a human donor with chronic lymphocytic leukemia. The CDR3 sequence is CASRRTIQETQYF. The CDR3 coding sequence is TGTGCCAGCAGACGGACAATCCAAGAGACCCAGTACTTC.